This T cell receptor (beta chain) was found in a study of blood T cell repertoires in COVID-19. The trim removed 1 base at V and 0 bases at J, leaving 3 bases unmatched. The V gene's germline CDR1 is SGHTS and CDR2 YDEGEE. CDR3 size: 15 residues. Only in-frame clones appear in the TCRdb table, and some are missing; sequencing was by immunoSEQ multiplex PCR. Of 350,000 or so clones in the sample, around nine tenths were seen once. The clonotype comes from a woman aged 25 to 39 who had been exposed to COVID-19. This chain uses TRBV5-8 with TRBJ1-2, with 7 bases fitting TRBD1. The source material was PBMCs or T cells enriched from blood (not recorded which). The CDR3 DNA follows: TGTGCCAGCAGCTTGCAGGACAGGACTAACTATGGCTACACCTTC. This translates into CASSLQDRTNYGYTF.